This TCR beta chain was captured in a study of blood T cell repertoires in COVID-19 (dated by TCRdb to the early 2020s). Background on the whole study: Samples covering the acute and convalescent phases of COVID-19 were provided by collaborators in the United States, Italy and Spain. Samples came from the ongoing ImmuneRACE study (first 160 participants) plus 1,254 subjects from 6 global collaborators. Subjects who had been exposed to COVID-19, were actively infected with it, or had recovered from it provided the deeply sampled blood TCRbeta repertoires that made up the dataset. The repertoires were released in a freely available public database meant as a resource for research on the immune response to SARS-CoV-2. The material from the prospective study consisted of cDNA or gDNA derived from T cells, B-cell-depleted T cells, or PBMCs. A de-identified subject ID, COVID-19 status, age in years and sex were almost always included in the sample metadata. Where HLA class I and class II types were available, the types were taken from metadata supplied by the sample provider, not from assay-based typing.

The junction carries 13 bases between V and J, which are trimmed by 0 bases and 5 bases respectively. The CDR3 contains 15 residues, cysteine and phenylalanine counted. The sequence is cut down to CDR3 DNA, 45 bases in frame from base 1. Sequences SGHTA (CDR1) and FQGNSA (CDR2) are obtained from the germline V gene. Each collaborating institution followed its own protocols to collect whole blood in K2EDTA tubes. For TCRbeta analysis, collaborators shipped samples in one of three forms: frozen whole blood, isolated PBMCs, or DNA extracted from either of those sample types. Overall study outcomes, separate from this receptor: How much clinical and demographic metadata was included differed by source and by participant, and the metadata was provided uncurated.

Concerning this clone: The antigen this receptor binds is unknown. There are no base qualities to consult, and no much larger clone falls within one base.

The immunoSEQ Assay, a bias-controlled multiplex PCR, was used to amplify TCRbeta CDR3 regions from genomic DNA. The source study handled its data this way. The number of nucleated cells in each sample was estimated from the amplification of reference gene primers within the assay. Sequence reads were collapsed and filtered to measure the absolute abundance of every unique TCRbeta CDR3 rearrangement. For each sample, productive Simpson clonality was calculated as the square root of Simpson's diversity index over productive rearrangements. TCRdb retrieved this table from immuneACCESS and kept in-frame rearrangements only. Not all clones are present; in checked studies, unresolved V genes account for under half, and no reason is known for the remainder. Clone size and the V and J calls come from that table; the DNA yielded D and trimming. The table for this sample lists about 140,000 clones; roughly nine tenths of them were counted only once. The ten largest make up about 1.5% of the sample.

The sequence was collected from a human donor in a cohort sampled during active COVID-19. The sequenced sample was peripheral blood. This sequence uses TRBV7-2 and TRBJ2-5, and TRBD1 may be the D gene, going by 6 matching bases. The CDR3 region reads CASSLALQGAETQYF. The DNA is TGTGCCAGCAGCTTAGCGCTACAGGGCGCGGAGACCCAGTACTTC.